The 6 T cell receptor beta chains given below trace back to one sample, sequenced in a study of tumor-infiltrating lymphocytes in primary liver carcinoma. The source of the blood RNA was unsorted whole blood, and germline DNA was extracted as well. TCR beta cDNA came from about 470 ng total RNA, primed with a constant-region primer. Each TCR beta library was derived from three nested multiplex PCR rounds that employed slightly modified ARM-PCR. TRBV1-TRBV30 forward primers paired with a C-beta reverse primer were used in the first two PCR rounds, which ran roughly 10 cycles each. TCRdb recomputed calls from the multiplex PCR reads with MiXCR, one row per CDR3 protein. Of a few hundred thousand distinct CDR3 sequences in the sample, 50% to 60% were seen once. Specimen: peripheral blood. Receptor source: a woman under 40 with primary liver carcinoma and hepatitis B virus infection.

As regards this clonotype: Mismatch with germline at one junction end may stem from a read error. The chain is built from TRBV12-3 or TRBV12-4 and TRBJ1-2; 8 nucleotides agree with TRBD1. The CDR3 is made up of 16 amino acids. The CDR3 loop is CVSSTGTGKANYGYTF. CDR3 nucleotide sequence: TGTGTCAGCAGTACCGGGACAGGCAAAGCTAACTATGGCTACACCTTC.

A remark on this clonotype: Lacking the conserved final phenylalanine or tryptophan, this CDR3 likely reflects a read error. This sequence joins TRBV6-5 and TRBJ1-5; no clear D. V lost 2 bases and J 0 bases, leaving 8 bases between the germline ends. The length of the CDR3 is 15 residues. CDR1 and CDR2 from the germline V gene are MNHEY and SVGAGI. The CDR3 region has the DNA TGTGCCAGCAGTTACGCTGCGGATAGCAATCAGCCCCAGCATTCT. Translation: CASSYAADSNQPQHS.

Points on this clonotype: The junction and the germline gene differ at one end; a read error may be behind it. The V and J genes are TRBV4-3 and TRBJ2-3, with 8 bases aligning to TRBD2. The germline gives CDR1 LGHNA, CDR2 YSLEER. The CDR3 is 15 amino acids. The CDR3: CVSSQGTSIVDTQYF. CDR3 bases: TGCGTCAGCAGCCAAGGGACTAGTATTGTGGATACACAGTATTTT.

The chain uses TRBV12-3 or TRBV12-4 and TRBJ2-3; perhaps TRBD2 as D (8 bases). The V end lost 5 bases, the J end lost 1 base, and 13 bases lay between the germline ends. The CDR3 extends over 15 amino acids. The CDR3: CASSRGREGTDTQYF. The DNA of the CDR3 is TGTGCCAGCAGTAGGGGGCGGGAGGGCACAGATACGCAGTATTTT.

Here the CDR3 reads CASSLGLTGTGETQYF. The CDR3, as DNA: TGTGCCAGCAGCCTGGGACTAACAGGGACGGGAGAGACCCAGTACTTC. The genes are TRBV11-2 and TRBJ2-5; D might be TRBD2 (7 bases). This CDR3 spans 16 amino acids. CDR1 is SGHAT and CDR2 is FQNNGV in the germline V gene. Trimming took off 5 bases at V and 4 bases at J, with 20 bases between the two ends. The full variable domain, its missing parts supplied by reference TRBV11-2 and TRBJ2-5, is EAGVAQSPRYKIIEKRQSVAFWCNPISGHATLYWYQQILGQGPKLLIQFQNNGVVDDSQLPKDRFSAERLKGVDSTLKIQPAKLEDSAVYLCASSLGLTGTGETQYFGPGTRLLVL.

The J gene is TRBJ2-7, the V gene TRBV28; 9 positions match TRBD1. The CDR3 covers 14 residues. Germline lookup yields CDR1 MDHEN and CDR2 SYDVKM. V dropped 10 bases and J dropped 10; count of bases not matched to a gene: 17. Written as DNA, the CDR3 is TGTGCCACCTGGGACAGGGTCGAGGCTATTAGCCAGTACTTC. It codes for CATWDRVEAISQYF.